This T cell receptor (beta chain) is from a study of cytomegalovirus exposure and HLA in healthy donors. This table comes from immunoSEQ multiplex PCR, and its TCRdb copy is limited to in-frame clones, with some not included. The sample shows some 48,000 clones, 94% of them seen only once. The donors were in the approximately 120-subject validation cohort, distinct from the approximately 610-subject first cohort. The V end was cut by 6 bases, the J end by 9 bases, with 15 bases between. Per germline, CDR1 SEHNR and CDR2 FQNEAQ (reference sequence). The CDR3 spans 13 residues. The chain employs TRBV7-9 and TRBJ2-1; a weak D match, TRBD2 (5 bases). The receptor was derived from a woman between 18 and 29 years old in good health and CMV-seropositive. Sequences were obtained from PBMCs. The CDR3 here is CASRSQLVSEQFF. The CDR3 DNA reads TGTGCCAGCAGATCCCAACTAGTGAGTGAGCAGTTCTTC.